This T cell receptor beta chain was profiled in a study of T cell responses to AZD1222 COVID-19 vaccine. Study-wide points: Vaccine-associated CD4 TCRs spanned spike, dominant at 160-218 and 743-854. Donors skewed white British and female; clonal diversity was possibly underestimated. Seropositive at baseline were only a handful of AZD1222 recipients.

As concerns this clone: The antigen remains unidentified.

The CDR3 length is 13 residues. Unmatched junction bases numbered 5, after V lost 8 bases and J lost 3 bases. Assay: immunoSEQ multiplex PCR; the TCRdb copy retains only in-frame clones and omits some. The sample records 130,000 to 150,000 clones, about nine tenths being singletons. The rearrangement links TRBV12-3 or TRBV12-4 to TRBJ2-3; 7 bases line up with TRBD2. This sequence was found in an adult in good health. Here the sequenced sample was peripheral blood, taken on day 0 of MenACWY control vaccination. CDR3 region: CASWWGGTDTQYF. CDR3 sequence (DNA): TGTGCCAGCTGGTGGGGAGGGACAGATACGCAGTATTTT.